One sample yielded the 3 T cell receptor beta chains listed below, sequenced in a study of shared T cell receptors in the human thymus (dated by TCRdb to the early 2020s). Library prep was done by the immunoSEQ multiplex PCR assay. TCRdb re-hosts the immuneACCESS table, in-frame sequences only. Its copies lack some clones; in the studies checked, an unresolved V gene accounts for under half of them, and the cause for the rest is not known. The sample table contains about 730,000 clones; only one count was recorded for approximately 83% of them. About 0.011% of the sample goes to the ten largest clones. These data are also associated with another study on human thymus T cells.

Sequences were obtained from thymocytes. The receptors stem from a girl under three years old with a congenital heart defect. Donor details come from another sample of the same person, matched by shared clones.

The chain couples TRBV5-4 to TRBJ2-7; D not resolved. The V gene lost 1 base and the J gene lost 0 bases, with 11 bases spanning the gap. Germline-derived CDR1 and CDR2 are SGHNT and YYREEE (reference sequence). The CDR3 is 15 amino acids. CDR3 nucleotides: TGTGCCAGCAGCTTGATGTTGGCGGACTCCTACGAGCAGTACTTC. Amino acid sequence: CASSLMLADSYEQYF.

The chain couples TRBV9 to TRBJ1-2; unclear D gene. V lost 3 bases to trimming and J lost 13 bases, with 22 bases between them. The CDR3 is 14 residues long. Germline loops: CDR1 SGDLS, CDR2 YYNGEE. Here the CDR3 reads CASSARPAHAGFTF. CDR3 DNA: TGTGCCAGCAGCGCAAGACCGGCCCATGCCGGGTTCACCTTC.

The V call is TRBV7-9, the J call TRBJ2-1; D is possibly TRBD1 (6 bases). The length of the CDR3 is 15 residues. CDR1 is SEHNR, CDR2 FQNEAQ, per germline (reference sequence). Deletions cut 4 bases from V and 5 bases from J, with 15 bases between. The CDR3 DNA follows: TGTGCCAGCAGCTCGATGATGGGGGCTAACAATGAGCAGTTCTTC. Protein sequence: CASSSMMGANNEQFF.